This T cell receptor beta chain is from a study of beta chain features in type 1 diabetes (dated by TCRdb to the late 2010s). About the study as a whole: Mean age, gender distribution, total cell number and subset yield were not different between patients and healthy donors. A total of some 100,000,000 sorted cells were examined across all samples, and the number of cells per subset was strongly correlated with RNA yield. The study compared TCRB repertoires of sorted circulating CD4+ T cell subsets between recently diagnosed type 1 diabetes patients and matched healthy donors. Whereas all 28 donors provided naive and central memory subsets, regulatory and stem cell-like memory subsets were isolated from just 8 patients and roughly eight healthy donors.

All of the isolated RNA was reverse transcribed with the High Capacity cDNA Reverse Transcription Kit, so expressed TCRB transcripts were sequenced. Naive, central memory and regulatory T cell samples underwent deep immunoSEQ sequencing, averaging around 3.7 million total reads per sample. After sorted cells were lysed in RLT buffer, RNA was extracted with DNase-treated RNeasy Micro or Mini kits, with the choice depending on cell number. To prevent cross-contamination, each cell subset was processed individually, whereas patient and healthy donor samples were processed jointly. The immunoSEQ multiplex PCR was used to amplify TCRB sequences from cDNA, yielding 87-bp fragments that span the CDR3 region. Sequencing of the amplicons was performed on the Illumina HiSeq platform. As for the authors' bioinformatics: PCR bias was computationally corrected using synthetic template baselines, reads within Hamming distance 2 were collapsed, and singletons that could not be merged were discarded. Reads were aligned against IMGT to assign V, D and J genes, CDR3 length and insertions or deletions at six rearrangement sites. Within each subset, clonotype counts were normalized to sorted cell number, after which true diversity and Gini coefficients were computed with the tcR R package. The overlap coefficient, calculated on TCRB nucleotide sequences, was used to quantify repertoire sharing. Out-of-frame TCRB sequences from naive cells were analyzed as a proxy for the pre-selection repertoire. TCRdb mirrors the immuneACCESS table, restricted to in-frame sequences. Some clones are absent from its copies; in checked studies, under half trace to an unresolved V gene, and the reason for the others is unknown. V, J and clone size were drawn from that table, and D and trimming were deduced from the DNA. Within this sample are hundreds of thousands of clones, with over 12% of them counted one time only. Together, the top ten hold about 0.014% of the sample.

This clone was counted between two and nine times. Its antigen is not yet known. No base quality information exists; no much larger clone differs at one position. From each donor, a single peripheral blood sample of 95 to 150 mL on average was drawn into heparinised tubes. A BD FACSAria II and a panel including CD45RO, CCR7, CD25, CD127, CD95 and CD27 were used to sort naive, central memory, regulatory and stem cell-like memory CD4+ T cells. A purity above 98% was achieved for all sorted populations. Right away, PBMCs were isolated by Lymphoprep density gradient centrifugation and were stained directly, with no culture step. So that batch effects would be minimized, each experiment stained and sorted samples in pairs, pairing one healthy donor with one patient. Beyond this particular receptor, the publication reports: Naive, central memory and regulatory TCRB repertoires appeared more similar among patients than among healthy donors. Sequencing cDNA rather than genomic DNA could over-represent highly expressing activated cells, although activation and CD3 levels did not differ between groups. HLA sub-analyses involved small numbers of individuals, so any influence of HLA type on TCRB rearrangement remained unresolved. Shorter templates might have been favored by PCR, but patient and control samples were amplified and corrected together, so both groups would have been affected equally by any skew. At VDJ recombination sites, patients with type 1 diabetes made fewer insertions and deleted more nucleotides, a pattern implying thymic rearrangement abnormalities. In all four CD4+ subsets, TCRB CDR3 length was moderately but significantly shorter in type 1 diabetes patients.

Sequences were obtained from naive CD4+ T cells from blood. Per the publication, the cell subset or site label means: true naive CD4+ T cells. This TCR was sampled from a man aged 18 to 30 with type 1 diabetes.

The nucleotide sequence is TGTGCCAGTAGTGGGACAGGGGGCCGTGGCTACACCTTC. It translates as CASSGTGGRGYTF. Recombination linked TRBV19 to TRBJ1-2, and 12 junctional nucleotides match TRBD1. CDR3 length: 13 amino acids, cysteine to phenylalanine. The entry retains the CDR3 DNA only, 39 bases that are in frame from base 1. CDR1 and CDR2 (LNHDA, SQIVND) derive from the germline V gene (reference sequence). Clipping removes 5 bases from V and 7 bases from J, with 2 as the unmatched junction base count.